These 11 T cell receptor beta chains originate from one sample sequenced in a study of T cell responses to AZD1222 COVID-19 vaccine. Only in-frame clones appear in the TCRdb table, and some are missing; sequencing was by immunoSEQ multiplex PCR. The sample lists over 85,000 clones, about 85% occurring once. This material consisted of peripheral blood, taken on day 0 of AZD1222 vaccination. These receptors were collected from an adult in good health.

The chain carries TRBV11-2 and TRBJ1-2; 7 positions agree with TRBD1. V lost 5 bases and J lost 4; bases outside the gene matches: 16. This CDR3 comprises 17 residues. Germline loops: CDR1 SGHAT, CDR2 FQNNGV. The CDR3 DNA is TGTGCCAGCAGCCTCGTGGGCCTTACAGGGGCAGGCTATGGCTACACCTTC. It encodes CASSLVGLTGAGYGYTF.

The CDR3 region has the DNA TGCGCCAGCAGCTTGGCCGAAGGGGGGTTCACTGAAGCTTTCTTT. It yields the protein CASSLAEGGFTEAFF. The chain links TRBV5-1 to TRBJ1-1; D is possibly TRBD1 (6 bases). The CDR3 is 15 amino acids. Looked up from germline, CDR1 is SGHRS and CDR2 is YFSETQ. V gave up 0 bases and J gave up 4 bases, with 13 bases separating them.

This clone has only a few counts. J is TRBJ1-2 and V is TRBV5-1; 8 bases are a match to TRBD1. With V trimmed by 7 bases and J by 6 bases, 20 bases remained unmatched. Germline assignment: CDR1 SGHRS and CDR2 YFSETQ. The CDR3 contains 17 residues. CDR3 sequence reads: CASGLIQGQGEVDGYTF. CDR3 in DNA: TGCGCCAGCGGGTTGATTCAAGGACAGGGCGAAGTGGATGGCTACACCTTC.

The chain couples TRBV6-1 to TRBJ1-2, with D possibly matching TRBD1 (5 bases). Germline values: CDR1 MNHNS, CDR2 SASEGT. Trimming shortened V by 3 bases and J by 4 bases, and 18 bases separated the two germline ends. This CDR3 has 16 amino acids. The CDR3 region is CASSEAPGREGYGYTF. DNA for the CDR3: TGTGCCAGCAGTGAGGCCCCGGGCAGGGAGGGCTATGGCTACACCTTC.

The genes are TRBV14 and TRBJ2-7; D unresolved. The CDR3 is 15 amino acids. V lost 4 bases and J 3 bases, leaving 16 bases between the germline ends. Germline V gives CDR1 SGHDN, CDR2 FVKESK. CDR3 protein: CASSPGARDNYEQYF. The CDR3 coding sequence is TGTGCCAGCAGCCCGGGCGCGAGAGACAACTACGAGCAGTACTTC. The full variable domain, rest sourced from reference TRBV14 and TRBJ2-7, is EAGVTQFPSHSVIEKGQTVTLRCDPISGHDNLYWYRRVMGKEIKFLLHFVKESKQDESGMPNNRFLAERTGGTYSTLKVQPAELEDSGVYFCASSPGARDNYEQYFGPGTRLTVT.

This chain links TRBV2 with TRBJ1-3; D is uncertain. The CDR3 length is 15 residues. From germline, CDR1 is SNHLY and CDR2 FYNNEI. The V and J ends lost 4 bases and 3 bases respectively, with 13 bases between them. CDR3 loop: CASSVGPRSGNTIYF. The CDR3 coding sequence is TGTGCCAGCAGTGTGGGCCCCCGGAGTGGAAACACCATATATTTT.

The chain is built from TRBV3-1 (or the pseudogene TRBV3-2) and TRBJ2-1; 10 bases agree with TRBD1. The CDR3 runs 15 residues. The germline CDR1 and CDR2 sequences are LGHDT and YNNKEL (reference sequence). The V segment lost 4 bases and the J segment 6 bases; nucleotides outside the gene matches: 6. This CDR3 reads CASSRPGTGVNEQFF. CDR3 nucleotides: TGTGCCAGCAGCCGTCCCGGGACAGGGGTCAATGAGCAGTTCTTC.

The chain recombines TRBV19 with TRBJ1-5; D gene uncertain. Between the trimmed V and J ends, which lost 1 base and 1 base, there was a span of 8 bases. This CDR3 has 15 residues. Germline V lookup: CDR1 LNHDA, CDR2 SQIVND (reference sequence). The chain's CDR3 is CASSIGWASNQPQHF. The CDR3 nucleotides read TGTGCCAGTAGTATAGGGTGGGCCAGCAATCAGCCCCAGCATTTT.

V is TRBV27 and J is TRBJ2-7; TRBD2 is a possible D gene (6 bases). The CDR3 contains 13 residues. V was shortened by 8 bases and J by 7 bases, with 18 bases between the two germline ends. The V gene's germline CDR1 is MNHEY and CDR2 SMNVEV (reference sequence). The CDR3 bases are TGTGCCAGCTCCCCAGGGACTCGGGGAGAGCAGTACTTC. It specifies CASSPGTRGEQYF.

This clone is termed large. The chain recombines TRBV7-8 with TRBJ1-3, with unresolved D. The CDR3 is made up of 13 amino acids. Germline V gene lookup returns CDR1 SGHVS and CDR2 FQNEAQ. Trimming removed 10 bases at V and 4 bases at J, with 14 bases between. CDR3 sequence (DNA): TGTGCCACTACGGGAGCTTCAGGAAACACCATATATTTT. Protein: CATTGASGNTIYF.

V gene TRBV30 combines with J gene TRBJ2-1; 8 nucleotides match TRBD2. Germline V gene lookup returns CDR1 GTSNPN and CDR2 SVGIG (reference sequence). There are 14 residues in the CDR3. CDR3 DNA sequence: TGTGCTACCGCCAAGAGCGGGGGTAGCAATGAGCAGTTCTTC. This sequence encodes CATAKSGGSNEQFF.